This TCR beta chain was recovered during a study of T cell clones after liver transplantation. Notes on the study in general: A larger donor-reactive than third-party decline suggested partial antigen-specific deletion.

The V gene lost 1 base and the J gene lost 3 bases, with 10 bases spanning the gap. In germline, CDR1 is LNHDA, CDR2 SQIVND (reference sequence). The CDR3 has 15 amino acids. Turning to this clone: Antigen unknown.

Repertoires were generated with immunoSEQ multiplex PCR, while TCRdb's copy carries only in-frame clones and drops some. The sample lists some 120,000 clones, about nine tenths occurring once. The genes are TRBV19 and TRBJ2-1, with D perhaps matching TRBD2 (6 bases). The source was CD4+ T cells from blood, collected 12 months after liver transplant. This receptor was taken from a human patient who received a liver transplant. Part of the T cells may come from the graft donor. CDR3 loop: CASSIGGTFYNEQFF. The CDR3 DNA reads as TGTGCCAGTAGTATAGGCGGGACCTTCTACAATGAGCAGTTCTTC.